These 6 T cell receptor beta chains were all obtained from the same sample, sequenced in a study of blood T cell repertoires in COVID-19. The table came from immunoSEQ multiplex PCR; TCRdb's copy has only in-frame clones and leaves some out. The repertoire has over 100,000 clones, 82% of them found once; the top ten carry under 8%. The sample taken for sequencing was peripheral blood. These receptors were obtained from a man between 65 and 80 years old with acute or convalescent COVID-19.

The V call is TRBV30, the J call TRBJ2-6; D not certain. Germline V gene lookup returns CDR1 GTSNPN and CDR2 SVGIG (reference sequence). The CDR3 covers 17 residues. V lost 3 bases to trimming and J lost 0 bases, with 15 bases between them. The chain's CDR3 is CAWRANTFSSGANVLTF. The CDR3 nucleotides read TGTGCCTGGAGAGCGAATACCTTCAGCTCTGGGGCCAACGTCCTGACTTTC. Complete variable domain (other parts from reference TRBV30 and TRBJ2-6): SQTIHQWPATLVQPVGSPLSLECTVEGTSNPNLYWYRQAAGRGLQLLFYSVGIGQISSEVPQNLSASRPQDRQFILSSKKLLLSDSGFYLCAWRANTFSSGANVLTFGAGSRLTVL.

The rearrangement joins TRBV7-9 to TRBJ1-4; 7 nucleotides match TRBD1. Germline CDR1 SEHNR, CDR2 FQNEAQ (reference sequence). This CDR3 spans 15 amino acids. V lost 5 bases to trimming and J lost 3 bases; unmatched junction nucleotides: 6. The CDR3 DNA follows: TGTGCCAGCAGCGCATGGGACAGAGCTAATGAAAAACTGTTTTTT. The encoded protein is CASSAWDRANEKLFF. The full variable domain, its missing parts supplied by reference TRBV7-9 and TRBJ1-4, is DTGVSQNPRHKITKRGQNVTFRCDPISEHNRLYWYRQTLGQGPEFLTYFQNEAQLEKSRLLSDRFSAERPKGSFSTLEIQRTEQGDSAMYLCASSAWDRANEKLFFGSGTQLSVL.

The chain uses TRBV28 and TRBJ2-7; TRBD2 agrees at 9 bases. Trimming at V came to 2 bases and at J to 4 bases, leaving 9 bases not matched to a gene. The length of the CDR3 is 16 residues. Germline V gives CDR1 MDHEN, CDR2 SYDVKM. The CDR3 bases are TGTGCCAGCAGTTTAAAGGTCGGCGGGAGGGCATACGAGCAGTACTTC. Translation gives CASSLKVGGRAYEQYF.

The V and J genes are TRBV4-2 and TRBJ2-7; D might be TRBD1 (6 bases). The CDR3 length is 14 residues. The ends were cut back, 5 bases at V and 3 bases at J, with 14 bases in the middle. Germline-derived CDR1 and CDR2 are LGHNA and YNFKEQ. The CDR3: CASSSPLGGYEQYF. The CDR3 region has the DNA TGTGCCAGCAGCTCTCCACTAGGGGGCTACGAGCAGTACTTC.

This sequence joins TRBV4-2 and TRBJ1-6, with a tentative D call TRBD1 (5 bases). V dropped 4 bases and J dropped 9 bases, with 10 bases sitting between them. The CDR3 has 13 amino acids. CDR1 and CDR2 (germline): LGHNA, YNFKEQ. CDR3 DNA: TGTGCCAGCAGCCCCAAGGGACTTTCACCCCTCCACTTT. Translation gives CASSPKGLSPLHF.

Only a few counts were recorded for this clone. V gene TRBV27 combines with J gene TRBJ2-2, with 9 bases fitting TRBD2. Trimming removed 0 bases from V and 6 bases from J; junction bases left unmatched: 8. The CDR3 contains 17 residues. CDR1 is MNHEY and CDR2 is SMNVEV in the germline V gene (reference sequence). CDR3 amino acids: CASSLSGLAGGPGELFF. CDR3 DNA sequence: TGTGCCAGCAGTTTATCGGGGTTGGCGGGAGGGCCCGGGGAGCTGTTTTTT.